This T cell receptor (beta chain) was sequenced during a study of CD8+CD57+ T cells in acquired aplastic anemia. Sequencing was done on patients that had shown CD8+CD57+ cell expansion by flow cytometry. The TCR beta profiling, which covered VDJ combination and CDR3 sequence, was carried out using genomic DNA as the template. TCRdb re-derived calls from the reads in MiXCR, one entry per CDR3 protein. Of approximately 160,000 distinct CDR3 sequences detected, roughly 50% appear once; the ten largest clones hold 3% to 4%. This clonotype has at least ten counts. Germline assignment: CDR1 LGHNA and CDR2 YNFKEQ. The CDR3 runs to 14 residues. Trimming took 0 bases from V and 5 from J, leaving 9 bases between them.

The rearrangement uses TRBV4-2 and TRBJ2-3; the D gene is possibly TRBD1 (6 bases). The sequence was obtained from a human donor with aplastic anemia. Sequenced material: sorted CD4+, CD8+, or CD8+CD57+ T cells (not recorded which) from PBMCs. CDR3 in DNA: TGTGCCAGCAGCCAAGAATGGACAGAAGATACGCAGTATTTT. Translating it yields CASSQEWTEDTQYF.